One sample yielded the 5 T cell receptor beta chains listed below, sequenced in a study of blood T cell repertoires in COVID-19. Clones were read by immunoSEQ multiplex PCR, and TCRdb kept only the in-frame ones, dropping some. The sample holds just over 300,000 clones, roughly nine tenths seen once. Sequencing used peripheral blood. These receptors were taken from a man in his late teens or twenties with active or convalescent COVID-19.

The chain has TRBV2 and TRBJ2-2; D is unresolved. This CDR3 region has 13 residues. Trimming removed 6 bases from V and 4 bases from J, with 9 bases in between. Germline-derived CDR1 and CDR2 are SNHLY and FYNNEI. Written as DNA, the CDR3 is TGTGCCAGCAGGGTAGAGGTCACCGGGGAGCTGTTTTTT. It is translated as CASRVEVTGELFF. Looking up the rest from reference TRBV2 and TRBJ2-2 gives the full variable domain: EPEVTQTPSHQVTQMGQEVILRCVPISNHLYFYWYRQILGQKVEFLVSFYNNEISEKSEIFDDQFSVERPDGSNFTLKIRSTKLEDSAMYFCASRVEVTGELFFGEGSRLTVL.

This clone appeared once. The gene calls are TRBV24-1 and TRBJ1-2; D is perhaps TRBD1 (5 bases). The CDR3 extends over 17 amino acids. Germline lookup yields CDR1 KGHDR and CDR2 SFDVKD. Trimming took off 0 bases at V and 7 bases at J, with 20 bases between the two ends. CDR3 bases: TGTGCCACCAGTGATTTGAAGAATAAGGGGCCTAGGGCTGGCTACACCTTC. As protein: CATSDLKNKGPRAGYTF.

The chain couples TRBV9 to TRBJ2-3, with D tentatively TRBD2 (7 bases). This CDR3 region has 16 residues. The germline V gene has CDR1 SGDLS and CDR2 YYNGEE. The germline V and J ends were trimmed by 0 bases and 3 bases, with 14 bases remaining between them. CDR3 in DNA: TGTGCCAGCAGCGTAGTGGGGGGGCCCTATACAGATACGCAGTATTTT. Protein sequence: CASSVVGGPYTDTQYF.

The V gene is TRBV7-9, the J gene TRBJ1-2, with D perhaps matching TRBD1 (6 bases). Germline-derived CDR1 and CDR2 are SEHNR and FQNEAQ (reference sequence). The V and J ends lost 1 base and 7 bases respectively, with 7 bases between them. The CDR3 is 12 amino acids. The CDR3 DNA reads as TGTGCCAGCAGCTTAGACAGGGTTGGCTACACCTTC. Translated: CASSLDRVGYTF.

V gene TRBV11-3 combines with J gene TRBJ1-1; TRBD1 agrees at 9 bases. Germline V CDR1 and CDR2: SGHNT, YENEEA. This CDR3 region has 14 residues. V gave up 5 bases and J gave up 4 bases; unmatched junction bases: 5. CDR3 sequence (DNA): TGTGCCAGCAGCGAGGGGACAGGGCTCACTGAAGCTTTCTTT. This gives the protein CASSEGTGLTEAFF.